The following is a T cell receptor beta chain sequence with its context. Its specificity is not known. The data are from a study of T cells in Graves' hyperthyroidism and ophthalmopathy. This CDR3 has 14 amino acids. CDR1 is SQVTM, CDR2 ANQGSEA, per germline. V lost 7 bases, J lost 7 bases, and 22 bases lay in between. The source material, RNA transcripts, was used to amplify TCR beta CDR3 regions. A set of HTBI primers served as the primers for a first-round RT-PCR of the TCR CDR3. TCRdb analysed the multiplex PCR reads with MiXCR anew, one entry per CDR3 protein. The sample lists a few hundred thousand distinct CDR3 sequences, 35% to 55% occurring once. Study-level points and caveats: Most thyroid clonotypes expanded above 0.001 appeared in blood too.

Uncontrolled infection, other autoimmune disease, pregnancy or lactation barred patients from enrollment. The chain uses TRBV29-1 and TRBJ1-1; possibly TRBD1 for D (5 bases). Material for sequencing was peripheral blood or thyroid tissue (not recorded which). The clonotype originates from a woman aged 18 to 35 with Graves' hyperthyroidism. Written as DNA, the CDR3 is TGCAGCGAGAGGGGACTAGCGGGGGGGAATGAAGCTTTCTTT. Protein: CSERGLAGGNEAFF.